This is a list of T cell receptor beta chains from one sample in a study of patients and donors after allogeneic stem cell transplantation. TCRdb passed the RT-PCR reads through MiXCR, listing each CDR3 protein once. The data contain hundreds of thousands of distinct CDR3 sequences, 16% of them singletons. Sequenced sample: blood, either unsorted or a sorted T cell fraction (not recorded which). The receptors shown here come from a human donor who was either an allogeneic HSCT recipient or a stem cell or donor lymphocyte infusion donor (not recorded which). It is not recorded whose cells these are; they may come from a transplant donor. Each CDR3 is given with its conserved first and last residue. The D gene is left open where the match is weak. Expanded clones get a size class; other rows say once, few or many, or leave the size out.

>TRBJ2-7|.|TRBV12-3/TRBV12-4|few
CASSLVRSGTLEQYF
TGTGCCAGCAGTTTGGTTCGTAGCGGTACGTTGGAGCAGTACTTC
>TRBJ2-1|TRBD2|TRBV20-1|few
CSASRLAALDYNEQFF
TGCAGTGCTAGTCGGCTAGCGGCCCTTGACTACAATGAGCAGTTCTTC
>TRBJ1-2|.|TRBV5-6|.
CASSLMRTYGYTF
TGTGCCAGCAGCTTGATGCGGACCTATGGCTACACCTTC
>TRBJ1-1|TRBD1|TRBV6-5|.
CASSYQLLTGWTEAFF
TGTGCCAGCAGTTACCAATTGCTGACAGGGTGGACTGAAGCTTTCTTT
>TRBJ1-2|.|TRBV24-1|.
CATRNYGYTF
TGTGCCACCAGGAATTATGGCTACACCTTC
>TRBJ1-4|.|TRBV3-1|.
CASSNREEALVEKLFF
TGTGCCAGCAGCAACAGGGAAGAAGCCCTGGTGGAAAAACTGTTTTTT
>TRBJ2-7|.|TRBV20-1|few
CSAYGPTRLHYEQYF
TGCAGTGCTTATGGACCGACTAGACTTCACTACGAGCAGTACTTC
>TRBJ2-1|.|TRBV29-1|many
CSVEMRGYNEQFF
TGCAGCGTTGAAATGAGGGGGTACAATGAGCAGTTCTTC
>TRBJ1-4|TRBD1|TRBV5-1|.
CASSSQGTNEKLFF
TGCGCCAGCAGCTCACAGGGGACTAATGAAAAACTGTTTTTT
>TRBJ2-1|.|TRBV5-1|few
CASSLGSRATEQFF
TGCGCCAGCAGCTTGGGTAGCAGGGCTACGGAGCAGTTCTTC
>TRBJ2-7|.|TRBV10-3|.
CAIKPGLKQDEQYF
TGTGCCATCAAACCGGGACTTAAACAGGACGAGCAGTACTTC
>TRBJ2-3|TRBD2|TRBV11-3|once
CASSTYWGEGPDTQYF
TGTGCCAGCAGCACCTATTGGGGGGAGGGTCCAGATACGCAGTATTTT
>TRBJ2-2|.|TRBV10-3|.
CAISEGTKNTGELFF
TGTGCCATCAGTGAGGGGACAAAGAACACCGGGGAGCTGTTTTTT
>TRBJ1-5|.|TRBV6-1|few
CASSDRTNQPQHF
TGTGCCAGCAGTGACAGGACCAATCAGCCCCAGCATTTT
>TRBJ2-3|TRBD2|TRBV11-2|.
CASALGRGGGTDTQYF
TGTGCCAGCGCGTTAGGGAGGGGAGGAGGCACAGATACGCAGTATTTT
>TRBJ1-2|TRBD1|TRBV29-1|few
CSAAPGQGDYGYTF
TGCAGCGCTGCTCCCGGACAGGGTGACTATGGCTACACCTTC
>TRBJ2-3|.|TRBV12-3/TRBV12-4|many
CASSPRSSSTDTQYF
TGTGCCAGCAGTCCCCGGTCCTCTAGCACAGATACGCAGTATTTT
>TRBJ2-1|.|TRBV7-2|many
CASSLVWRNEQFF
TGTGCCAGCAGCTTAGTTTGGCGCAATGAGCAGTTCTTC
>TRBJ2-2|.|TRBV4-1|.
CASSQDPPDLTGELFF
TGCGCCAGCAGCCAAGATCCCCCTGACTTGACCGGGGAGCTGTTTTTT
>TRBJ2-1|TRBD2|TRBV20-1|.
CSARAPGVPGGNEQFF
TGCAGTGCTAGGGCCCCTGGCGTCCCGGGAGGCAATGAGCAGTTCTTC
>TRBJ2-3|TRBD1|TRBV7-8|many
CASSLVGTGSTDTQYF
TGTGCCAGCAGCTTAGTAGGGACAGGAAGCACAGATACGCAGTATTTT
>TRBJ2-2|TRBD2|TRBV4-1|few
CASSHKTSGGPGELFF
TGCGCCAGCAGCCACAAAACTAGCGGGGGGCCCGGGGAGCTGTTTTTT